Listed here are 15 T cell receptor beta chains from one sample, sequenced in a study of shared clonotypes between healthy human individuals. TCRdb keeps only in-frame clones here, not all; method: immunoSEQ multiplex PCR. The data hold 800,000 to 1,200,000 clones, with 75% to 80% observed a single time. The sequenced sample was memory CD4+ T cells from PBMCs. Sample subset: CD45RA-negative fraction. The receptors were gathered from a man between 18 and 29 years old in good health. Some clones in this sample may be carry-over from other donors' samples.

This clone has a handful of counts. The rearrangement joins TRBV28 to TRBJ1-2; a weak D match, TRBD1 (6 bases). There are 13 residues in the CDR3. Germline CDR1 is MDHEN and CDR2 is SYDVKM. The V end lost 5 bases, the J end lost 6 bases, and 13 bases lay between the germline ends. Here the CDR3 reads CASSPVRGDGYTF. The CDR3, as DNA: TGTGCCAGCAGTCCGGTGAGGGGGGATGGCTACACCTTC.

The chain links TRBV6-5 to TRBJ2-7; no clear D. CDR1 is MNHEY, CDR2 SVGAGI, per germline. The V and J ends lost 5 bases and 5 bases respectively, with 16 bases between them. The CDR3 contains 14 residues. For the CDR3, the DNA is TGTGCCAGCAGTCCCCACCATTTCGGCCACGAGCAGTACTTC. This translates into CASSPHHFGHEQYF.

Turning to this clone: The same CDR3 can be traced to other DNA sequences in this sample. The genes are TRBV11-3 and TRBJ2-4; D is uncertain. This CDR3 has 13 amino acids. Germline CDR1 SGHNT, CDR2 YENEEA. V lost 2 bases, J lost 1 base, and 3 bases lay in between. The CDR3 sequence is CASSLTAKNIQYF. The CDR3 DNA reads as TGTGCCAGCAGCTTAACGGCCAAAAACATTCAGTACTTC. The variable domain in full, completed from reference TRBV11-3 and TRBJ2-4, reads EAGVVQSPRYKIIEKKQPVAFWCNPISGHNTLYWYLQNLGQGPELLIRYENEEAVDDSQLPKDRFSAERLKGVDSTLKIQPAELGDSAVYLCASSLTAKNIQYFGAGTRLSVL.

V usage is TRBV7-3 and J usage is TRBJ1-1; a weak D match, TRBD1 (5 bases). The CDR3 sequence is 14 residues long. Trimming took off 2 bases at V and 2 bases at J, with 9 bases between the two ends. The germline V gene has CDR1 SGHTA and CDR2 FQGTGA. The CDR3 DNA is TGTGCCAGCAGCTTATCGGGACCTAACACTGAAGCTTTCTTT. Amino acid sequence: CASSLSGPNTEAFF.

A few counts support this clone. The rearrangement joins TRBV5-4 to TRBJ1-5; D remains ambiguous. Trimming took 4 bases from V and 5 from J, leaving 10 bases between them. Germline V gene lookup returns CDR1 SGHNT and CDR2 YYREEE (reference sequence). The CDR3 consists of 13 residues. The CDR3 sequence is CASSGGFDQPQHF. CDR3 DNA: TGTGCCAGCAGCGGCGGGTTTGATCAGCCCCAGCATTTT.

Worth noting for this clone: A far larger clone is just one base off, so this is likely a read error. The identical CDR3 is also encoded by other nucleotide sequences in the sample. In nucleotides, the CDR3 is TGTGCCAGCAGTGTACCTCCCGGGACAGTTAGCAATCAGCCCCAACATTTT. Its translation: CASSVPPGTVSNQPQHF. The V and J genes are TRBV2 and TRBJ1-5, with TRBD1 matching over 7 bases. The CDR3 is 17 amino acids. Per the germline V gene, CDR1 is SNHLY and CDR2 is FYNNEI.

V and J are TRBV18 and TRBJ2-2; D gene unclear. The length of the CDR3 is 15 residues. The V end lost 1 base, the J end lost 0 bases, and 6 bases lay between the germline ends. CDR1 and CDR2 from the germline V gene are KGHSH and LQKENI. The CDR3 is CASSPRVTNTGELFF. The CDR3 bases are TGTGCCAGCTCACCACGGGTAACGAACACCGGGGAGCTGTTTTTT.

The CDR3: CASSLLAGGLSEQYF. Written as DNA, the CDR3 is TGTGCCAGCAGCCTCCTAGCGGGAGGGCTCTCCGAGCAGTACTTC. The chain recombines TRBV6-1 with TRBJ2-7; 12 bases agree with TRBD2. Germline CDR1 reads MNHNS; CDR2 reads SASEGT. The CDR3 is 15 amino acids. V was pared by 6 bases and J by 6 bases, with 9 bases of the junction left unmatched.

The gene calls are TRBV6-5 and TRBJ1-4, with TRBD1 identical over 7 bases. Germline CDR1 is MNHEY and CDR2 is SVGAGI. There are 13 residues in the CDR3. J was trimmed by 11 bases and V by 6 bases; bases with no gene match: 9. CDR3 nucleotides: TGTGCCAGCAGCACAGACAGGGAAGGGAAACTGTTTTTT. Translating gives CASSTDREGKLFF.

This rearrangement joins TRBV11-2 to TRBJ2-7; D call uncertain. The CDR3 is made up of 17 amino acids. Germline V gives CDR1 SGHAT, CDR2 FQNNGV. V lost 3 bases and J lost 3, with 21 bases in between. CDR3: CASSFVPFPRPFYEQYF. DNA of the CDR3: TGTGCCAGCAGCTTTGTCCCGTTCCCCAGACCGTTCTACGAGCAGTACTTC.

The CDR3 loop is CASSLGGVLHYEQYF. CDR3 nucleotide sequence: TGCGCCAGCAGCTTGGGGGGGGTACTCCACTACGAGCAGTACTTC. This chain uses TRBV5-1 with TRBJ2-7; possibly TRBD2 for D (6 bases). V was cut by 0 bases and J by 3 bases, with 13 bases left in between. Germline-derived CDR1 and CDR2 are SGHRS and YFSETQ. The CDR3 totals 15 residues.

The CDR3 DNA is TGTGCCAGCTCACCAGGGGGACGTACCTACGAGCAGTACTTC. As protein: CASSPGGRTYEQYF. V is TRBV18 and J is TRBJ2-7; D possibly uses TRBD1 or TRBD2 (5 bases each). The CDR3 extends over 14 amino acids. Trimming removed 2 bases from V and 2 bases from J, with 10 bases in between. CDR1 and CDR2 (germline): KGHSH, LQKENI.

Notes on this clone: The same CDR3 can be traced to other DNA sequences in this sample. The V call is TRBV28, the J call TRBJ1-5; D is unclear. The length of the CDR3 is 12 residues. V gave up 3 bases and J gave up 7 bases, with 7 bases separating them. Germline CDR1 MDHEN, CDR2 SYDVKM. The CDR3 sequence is CASSLVGQPQHF. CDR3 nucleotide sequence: TGTGCCAGCAGTTTGGTGGGGCAGCCCCAGCATTTT.

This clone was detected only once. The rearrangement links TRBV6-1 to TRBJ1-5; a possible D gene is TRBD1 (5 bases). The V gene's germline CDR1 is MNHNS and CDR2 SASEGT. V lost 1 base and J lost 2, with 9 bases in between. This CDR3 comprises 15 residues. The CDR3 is CASSEGDLGNQPQHF. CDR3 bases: TGTGCCAGCAGTGAAGGGGACCTGGGCAATCAGCCCCAGCATTTT.

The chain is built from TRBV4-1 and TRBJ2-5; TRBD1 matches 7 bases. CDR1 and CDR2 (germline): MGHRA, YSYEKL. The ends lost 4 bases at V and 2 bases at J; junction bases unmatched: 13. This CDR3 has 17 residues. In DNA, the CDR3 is TGCGCCAGCAGCCGAAAGACCGGGACAGCAATACAAGAGACCCAGTACTTC. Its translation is CASSRKTGTAIQETQYF.